The T cell receptor (beta chain) under discussion was sequenced for a study of blood T cell repertoires in COVID-19. On the study more broadly: The cDNA or gDNA used as material had been derived from T cells, B-cell-depleted T cells, or PBMCs.

In this sample, this clone turned up a few times. Methods used by the authors: Nucleated cell counts were estimated from reference gene primer amplification. The table came from immunoSEQ multiplex PCR; TCRdb's copy has only in-frame clones and leaves some out. D and trimming were read from the DNA, whereas the V and J calls and clone size are those reported in that table. The sample shows some 200,000 clones, roughly nine tenths of them seen only once. V lost 3 bases to trimming and J lost 0 bases, with 15 bases between them. The CDR3 extends over 16 amino acids. Looked up from germline, CDR1 is DFQATT and CDR2 is SNEGSKA (reference sequence).

Source material: peripheral blood. This clonotype was obtained from a woman in her 70s with acute or convalescent COVID-19. V gene TRBV20-1 combines with J gene TRBJ1-5; D is unclear. CDR3 coding DNA: TGCAGTGCTAGTTTAGGCGGAGCTCATAGCAATCAGCCCCAGCATTTT. It specifies CSASLGGAHSNQPQHF.